A single count supports the clone carrying this TCR beta chain. Its antigen is undetermined. The sample is drawn from a study of CD8 T cells in acute hepatitis C reinfection. In the study overall: CD8+ T cells specific for HCV NS3-1073 were sequenced.

Data came from immunoSEQ multiplex PCR; TCRdb stores just in-frame clones and leaves some out. The sample holds about 40,000 clones, 70% to 90% seen once. In germline, CDR1 is SGHVS, CDR2 FQNEAQ. This CDR3 has 19 residues. Losses at the gene ends were 7 bases for V and 2 bases for J; bases not matched to a gene: 18. This sample's time point: naive CD8 control sorted from an acute-time-point sample. Every 3 months, donors from a Montreal cohort of people who inject drugs were followed. The study, taken as a whole, reports: No group differed significantly in the high NS3-1073 repertoire diversity.

The J gene is TRBJ2-1, the V gene TRBV7-8, with 9 bases identical to TRBD2. The sequencing sample was made of naive CD8+ T cells from PBMCs. This clonotype originated in a woman between 18 and 29 years old who spontaneously cleared hepatitis C infection. The CDR3 bases are TGTGCCAGCAACCCGCAGGTAATGGCGGGAGGGATCCCCTACAATGAGCAGTTCTTC. Its translation is CASNPQVMAGGIPYNEQFF. The full variable domain, its missing parts supplied by reference TRBV7-8 and TRBJ2-1, is GAGVSQSPRYKVAKRGQDVALRCDPISGHVSLFWYQQALGQGPEFLTYFQNEAQLDKSGLPSDRFFAERPEGSVSTLKIQRTQQEDSAVYLCASNPQVMAGGIPYNEQFFGPGTRLTVL.